Listed below are T cell receptor beta chains from one sample, sequenced in a study of monozygotic twins with inflammatory bowel disease. TCRdb processed the 5' RACE reads again and assigns one entry to each CDR3 protein, with no DNA. The ten most abundant clones cover 2% of a sample with roughly 330,000 distinct CDR3 sequences. Material: blood. These receptors all come from a human donor with ulcerative colitis or Crohn's disease, or a healthy co-twin of an affected twin (not recorded which). CDR3s include the opening cysteine and the closing phenylalanine or tryptophan. The order of the fields is J gene, V gene, CDR3 protein.

j_call: TRBJ2-7; v_call: TRBV19; cdr3_aa: CASTRFPGQGYEQYF
j_call: TRBJ2-1; v_call: TRBV5-6; cdr3_aa: CASSNRVSGASYSYNEQFF
j_call: TRBJ1-6; v_call: TRBV5-4; cdr3_aa: CASSQRRDNSPLHF
j_call: TRBJ2-5; v_call: TRBV20-1; cdr3_aa: CSARGTSRETQYF
j_call: TRBJ2-5; v_call: TRBV20-1; cdr3_aa: CSASRQETQYF
j_call: TRBJ2-5; v_call: TRBV5-1; cdr3_aa: CASSARTGKETQYF
j_call: TRBJ2-7; v_call: TRBV19; cdr3_aa: CASSMTLGQSFYEQYF
j_call: TRBJ2-2; v_call: TRBV27; cdr3_aa: CASGPAGLAVDTGELFF
j_call: TRBJ2-1; v_call: TRBV5-1; cdr3_aa: CASSLDPFYNEQFF
j_call: TRBJ2-4; v_call: TRBV25-1; cdr3_aa: CASSEPGPLNIQYF
j_call: TRBJ2-1; v_call: TRBV28; cdr3_aa: CASRGTSEGNEQFF
j_call: TRBJ1-5; v_call: TRBV12-3/TRBV12-4; cdr3_aa: CASTLGQLNQPQHF
j_call: TRBJ2-1; v_call: TRBV6-1; cdr3_aa: CASSSSGGRVDEQFF
j_call: TRBJ2-1; v_call: TRBV10-1; cdr3_aa: CASNEPLVGRDNEQFF
j_call: TRBJ2-7; v_call: TRBV2; cdr3_aa: CASSEVLGTSARYEQYF
j_call: TRBJ2-1; v_call: TRBV5-1; cdr3_aa: CASSLEGGSPYNEQFF
j_call: TRBJ2-1; v_call: TRBV27; cdr3_aa: CASSFRGIDSYNEQFF
j_call: TRBJ2-1; v_call: TRBV11-2; cdr3_aa: CASSSGLAPAYNEQFF
j_call: TRBJ1-5; v_call: TRBV7-2; cdr3_aa: CASSGGRGRNNQPQHF
j_call: TRBJ2-3; v_call: TRBV5-1; cdr3_aa: CASSLAGRAGDTQYF
j_call: TRBJ2-7; v_call: TRBV6-5; cdr3_aa: CASSYSGHYEQYF
j_call: TRBJ2-6; v_call: TRBV19; cdr3_aa: CASSQGTGANVLTF
j_call: TRBJ1-2; v_call: TRBV5-1; cdr3_aa: CASSLDRGGNYGYTF
j_call: TRBJ2-5; v_call: TRBV5-5; cdr3_aa: CASSISQALETQYF
j_call: TRBJ2-2; v_call: TRBV20-1; cdr3_aa: CSELANTGELFF
j_call: TRBJ2-1; v_call: TRBV20-1; cdr3_aa: CSARVGTSGRNEQFF
j_call: TRBJ2-7; v_call: TRBV4-3; cdr3_aa: CASSPASGTTVHEQYF
j_call: TRBJ2-7; v_call: TRBV6-2/TRBV6-3; cdr3_aa: CASSSRTGQLYEQYF
j_call: TRBJ2-7; v_call: TRBV27; cdr3_aa: CASSLGRGRWEYF
j_call: TRBJ2-7; v_call: TRBV28; cdr3_aa: CASSLAGQLYEQYF
j_call: TRBJ2-5; v_call: TRBV7-9; cdr3_aa: CASSLPASQETQYF
j_call: TRBJ1-3; v_call: TRBV29-1; cdr3_aa: CSVRQGNTIYF
j_call: TRBJ2-3; v_call: TRBV12-3/TRBV12-4; cdr3_aa: CASSYRDRASGWGQDTQYF
j_call: TRBJ2-7; v_call: TRBV5-1; cdr3_aa: CASSVAPPGQQYEQYF
j_call: TRBJ2-2; v_call: TRBV5-1; cdr3_aa: CASSWLGDELFF
j_call: TRBJ1-6; v_call: TRBV5-6; cdr3_aa: CASSPDRGYSPLHF
j_call: TRBJ1-5; v_call: TRBV6-4; cdr3_aa: CASSAPSGYANQPQHF
j_call: TRBJ2-1; v_call: TRBV6-1; cdr3_aa: CASRLMRAANEQFF
j_call: TRBJ2-2; v_call: TRBV20-1; cdr3_aa: CSARAWGHRTDTGELFF